This T cell receptor beta chain appears in the sequencing data of a study of regulatory and conventional T cells in RAG deficiency. This table comes from immunoSEQ multiplex PCR, and its TCRdb copy is limited to in-frame clones, with some not included. The data hold 6,000 to 7,000 clones, with more than 75% observed a single time. Study outcomes and limitations: Compared with controls, unique Treg TCR beta sequences dropped about 110-fold in Omenn syndrome and CID/AS. RAG-deficient patients showed markedly lower Shannon entropy and higher Simpson indices than control T-cell subsets.

The CDR3 runs 13 residues. The germline gives CDR1 MNHNS, CDR2 SASEGT. Trimming shortened V by 5 bases and J by 2 bases, and 7 bases separated the two germline ends. Worth noting for this clone: What it binds is not known.

These data were likewise used in another study, on regulatory T cells. This second study notes: Primers: 52 TRBV forward and 13 TRBJ reverse. Regulatory T cells showed the strongest V-J pair restriction and V/J gene skewing among patient repertoires.

The chain uses TRBV6-1 and TRBJ2-1; a possible D gene is TRBD2 (5 bases). The clonotype comes from a human donor in good health. The sample consisted of CD8+ T cells sorted from blood. The CDR3 sequence is CASSSGTYNEQFF. DNA of the CDR3: TGTGCCAGCAGTTCCGGGACCTACAATGAGCAGTTCTTC.